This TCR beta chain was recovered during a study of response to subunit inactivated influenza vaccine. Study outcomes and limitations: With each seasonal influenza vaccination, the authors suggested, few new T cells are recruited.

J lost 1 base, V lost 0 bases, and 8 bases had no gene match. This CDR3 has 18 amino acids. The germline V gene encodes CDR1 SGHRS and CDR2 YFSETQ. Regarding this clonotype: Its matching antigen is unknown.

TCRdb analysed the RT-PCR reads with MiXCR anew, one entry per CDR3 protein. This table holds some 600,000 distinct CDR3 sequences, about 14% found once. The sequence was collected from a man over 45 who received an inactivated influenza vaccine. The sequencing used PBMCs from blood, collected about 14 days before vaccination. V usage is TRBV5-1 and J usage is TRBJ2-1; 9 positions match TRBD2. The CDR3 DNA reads TGCGCCAGCAGCTTGGATGCTAGCGGGGTTGGGTCCTACAATGAGCAGTTCTTC. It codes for CASSLDASGVGSYNEQFF.